A selection of T cell receptor beta chains follows, all from one sample in a study of beta chain features in type 1 diabetes. Sequenced by immunoSEQ multiplex PCR; TCRdb stores in-frame clones only, minus some. The table records 350,000 to 450,000 clones, more than 12% of them present only once. The specimen sequenced was naive CD4+ T cells from blood. The receptor source for this set is a woman aged 18-29 years in good health. The CDR3 runs from the conserved cysteine through the conserved F or W. A D gene is named only where the DNA matches it firmly. The size entry is marked missing in some rows and otherwise reads once, few, many or a size class.

j_call d_call v_call clone_size cdr3_nt cdr3_aa
TRBJ2-5 TRBD2 TRBV7-9 . TGTGCCAGCAGCTTAGGCCCAGCGGGACCTCAAGAGACCCAGTACTTC CASSLGPAGPQETQYF
TRBJ2-7 . TRBV9 . TGTGCCAGCAGCGTAGAGGACTACCGGCGTCCCTACGAGCAGTACTTC CASSVEDYRRPYEQYF
TRBJ2-7 TRBD1 TRBV29-1 . TGCAGCGTTGACGAGGGAGGGGACAGGGGCTACGAGCAGTACTTC CSVDEGGDRGYEQYF
TRBJ2-2 . TRBV7-9 . TGTGCCAGCATGAACAGGGTGAACACCGGGGAGCTGTTTTTT CASMNRVNTGELFF
TRBJ1-2 TRBD1 TRBV4-3 . TGCGCCAGCAGCCAAGGGTTGGACAGGGCGTATGGCTACACCTTC CASSQGLDRAYGYTF
TRBJ2-5 . TRBV2 . TGTGCCAGCAGTGAAGCGCTTCACTGGGAGACCCAGTACTTC CASSEALHWETQYF
TRBJ2-1 TRBD2 TRBV15 few TGTGCCACCAGCTTGGTGCGGGAGTCTGCTGAGCAGTTCTTC CATSLVRESAEQFF
TRBJ2-3 TRBD2 TRBV9 few TGTGCCAGCAGCGGGGGGTGGGGCGGGAGTTTACCAGATACGCAGTATTTT CASSGGWGGSLPDTQYF
TRBJ2-5 TRBD2 TRBV7-2 . TGTGCCAGCAGCCCCCCGGGGCTAGCGGGCCAAGAGACCCAGTACTTC CASSPPGLAGQETQYF
TRBJ2-5 TRBD2 TRBV7-2 few TGTGCCAGCAGCTTCAATCGGGGGGGAGAGACCCAGTACTTC CASSFNRGGETQYF
TRBJ2-3 TRBD2 TRBV14 . TGTGCCAGCAGCCACAGGCGCGGGAGGGCAGATACGCAGTATTTT CASSHRRGRADTQYF
TRBJ2-1 TRBD1 TRBV5-1 . TGCGCCAGCAGCTTGAAGGGGGCCAGTGAGCAGTTCTTC CASSLKGASEQFF
TRBJ2-3 . TRBV7-2 few TGTGCCAGCAGCTTATTCGGGATTCATACAGATACGCAGTATTTT CASSLFGIHTDTQYF
TRBJ2-4 TRBD2 TRBV6-1 few TGTGCCAGCAGCCCTAGCGGGAGTAGTGGCATTCAGTACTTC CASSPSGSSGIQYF
TRBJ1-4 TRBD1 TRBV6-5 few TGTGCCACCGGGACAGGGCGGGAAAAACTGTTTTTT CATGTGREKLFF
TRBJ1-2 TRBD1 TRBV7-9 . TGTGCCAGCGGGACAGGCGACTATGGCTACACCTTC CASGTGDYGYTF
TRBJ2-1 TRBD1 TRBV7-9 . TGTGCCAGCAGCGTACAGGGGATAGGGGAGCAGTTCTTC CASSVQGIGEQFF
TRBJ2-1 TRBD2 TRBV7-3 . TGTGCCAGCAGCTCCAGGACTAGTAGCCGCTACAATGAGCAGTTCTTC CASSSRTSSRYNEQFF
TRBJ1-4 . TRBV18 . TGTGCCAGCTCACCGCAGGGTTCGAGAAAGGAAAAACTGTTTTTT CASSPQGSRKEKLFF
TRBJ2-1 TRBD1 TRBV5-1 . TGCGCCAGCAGCGCACCGGGACAGGGGGGGCATGAGCAGTTCTTC CASSAPGQGGHEQFF
TRBJ2-2 . TRBV15 . TGTGCCACCAGCAGAGGACAGATTACCGGGGAGCTGTTTTTT CATSRGQITGELFF
TRBJ2-3 TRBD2 TRBV13 . TGTGCCAGCAGCTTACGGCCTAGCGGGATGACAGATACGCAGTATTTT CASSLRPSGMTDTQYF
TRBJ1-3 . TRBV29-1 . TGCAGCGTTCACCCCAGGGCTGGAAACACCATATATTTT CSVHPRAGNTIYF
TRBJ2-7 . TRBV29-1 few TGCAGCGTTGAAGTTCTGGCACAGGGTGGCGAGCAGTACTTC CSVEVLAQGGEQYF
TRBJ2-1 TRBD2 TRBV7-9 . TGTGCCAGCAGTCGAACTACTAGCGGTTCCTACAATGAGCAGTTCTTC CASSRTTSGSYNEQFF
TRBJ2-4 . TRBV11-2 few TGTGCCAGCAGCCACACTTCTGGGCAGAAAAACATTCAGTACTTC CASSHTSGQKNIQYF
TRBJ2-4 TRBD2 TRBV6-5 . TGTGCCAGCAGGGGTAGCGGGAGTGGCAAAAACATTCAGTACTTC CASRGSGSGKNIQYF
TRBJ2-3 . TRBV7-9 . TGTGCCAGCAGCTTACAAGATACGCAGTATTTT CASSLQDTQYF
TRBJ2-5 . TRBV30 . TGTGCCTGGAGCCAGGGGGAGACCCAGTACTTC CAWSQGETQYF
TRBJ2-1 TRBD2 TRBV19 . TGTGCCAGTAGTCCGGGAGGAAGCTGGAATGAGCAGTTCTTC CASSPGGSWNEQFF
TRBJ2-7 TRBD1 TRBV4-3 few TGCGCCAGCAGCCAAGATTGGGACAGGGGAAAGTACGAGCAGTACTTC CASSQDWDRGKYEQYF